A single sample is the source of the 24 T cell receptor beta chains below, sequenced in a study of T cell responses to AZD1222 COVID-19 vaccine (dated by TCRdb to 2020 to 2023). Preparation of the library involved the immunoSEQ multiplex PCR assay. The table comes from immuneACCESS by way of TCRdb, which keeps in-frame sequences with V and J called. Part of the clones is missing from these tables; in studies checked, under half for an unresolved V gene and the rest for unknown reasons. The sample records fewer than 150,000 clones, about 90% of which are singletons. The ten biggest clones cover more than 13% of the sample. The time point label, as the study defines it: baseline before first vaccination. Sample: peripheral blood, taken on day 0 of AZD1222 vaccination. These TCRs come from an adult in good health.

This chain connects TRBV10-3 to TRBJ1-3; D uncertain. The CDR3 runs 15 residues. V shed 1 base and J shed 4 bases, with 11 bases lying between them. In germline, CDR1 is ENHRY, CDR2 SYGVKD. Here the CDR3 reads CAISEFVGLGNTIYF. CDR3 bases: TGTGCCATCAGTGAGTTCGTAGGGTTGGGAAACACCATATATTTT.

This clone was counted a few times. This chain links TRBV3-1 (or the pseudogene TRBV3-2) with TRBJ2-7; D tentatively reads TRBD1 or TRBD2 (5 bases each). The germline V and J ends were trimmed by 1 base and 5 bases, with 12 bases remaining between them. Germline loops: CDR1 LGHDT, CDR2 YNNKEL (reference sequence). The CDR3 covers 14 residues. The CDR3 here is CASSQGGIIHEQYF. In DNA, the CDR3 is TGTGCCAGCAGCCAAGGGGGGATCATCCACGAGCAGTACTTC.

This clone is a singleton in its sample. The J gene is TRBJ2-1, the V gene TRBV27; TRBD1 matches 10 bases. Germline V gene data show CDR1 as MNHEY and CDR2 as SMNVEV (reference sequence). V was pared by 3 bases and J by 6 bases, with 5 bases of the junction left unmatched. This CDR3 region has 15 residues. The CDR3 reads CASSFPGTGVNEQFF. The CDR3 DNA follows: TGTGCCAGCAGTTTTCCAGGGACAGGGGTCAATGAGCAGTTCTTC.

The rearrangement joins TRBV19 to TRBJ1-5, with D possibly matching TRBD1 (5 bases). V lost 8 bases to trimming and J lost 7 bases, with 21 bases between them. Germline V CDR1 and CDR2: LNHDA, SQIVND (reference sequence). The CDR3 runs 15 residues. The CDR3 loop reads CASASAGGTSQPQHF. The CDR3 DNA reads TGTGCCAGTGCCTCGGCGGGGGGAACCTCCCAGCCCCAGCATTTT. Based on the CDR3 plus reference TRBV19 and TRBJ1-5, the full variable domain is DGGITQSPKYLFRKEGQNVTLSCEQNLNHDAMYWYRQDPGQGLRLIYYSQIVNDFQKGDIAEGYSVSREKKESFPLTVTSAQKNPTAFYLCASASAGGTSQPQHFGDGTRLSIL.

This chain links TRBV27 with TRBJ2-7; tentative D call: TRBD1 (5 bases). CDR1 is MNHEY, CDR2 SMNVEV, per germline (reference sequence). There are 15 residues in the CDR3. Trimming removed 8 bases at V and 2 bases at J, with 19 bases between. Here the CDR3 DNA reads TGTGCCAGCGCCCCGCAGCTGGGGCTCACCTACGAGCAGTACTTC. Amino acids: CASAPQLGLTYEQYF.

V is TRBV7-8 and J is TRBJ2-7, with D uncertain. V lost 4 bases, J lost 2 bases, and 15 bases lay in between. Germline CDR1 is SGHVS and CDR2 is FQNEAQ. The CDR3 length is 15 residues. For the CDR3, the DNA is TGTGCCAGCAGCTCCCGAGACTCGCCTGCCTACGAGCAGTACTTC. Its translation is CASSSRDSPAYEQYF.

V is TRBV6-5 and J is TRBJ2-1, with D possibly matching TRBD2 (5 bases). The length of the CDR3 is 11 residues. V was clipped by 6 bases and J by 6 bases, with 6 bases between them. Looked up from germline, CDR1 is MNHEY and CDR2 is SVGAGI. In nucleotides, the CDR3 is TGTGCCAGCAGGGGAGTCAATGAGCAGTTCTTC. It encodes CASRGVNEQFF.

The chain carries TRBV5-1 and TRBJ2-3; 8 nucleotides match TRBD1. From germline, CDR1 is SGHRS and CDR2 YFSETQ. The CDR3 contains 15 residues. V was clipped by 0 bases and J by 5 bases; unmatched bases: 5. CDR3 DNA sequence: TGCGCCAGCAGCTTGGTACAGGGGGTAGGAGATACGCAGTATTTT. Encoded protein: CASSLVQGVGDTQYF. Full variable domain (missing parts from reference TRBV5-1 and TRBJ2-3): KAGVTQTPRYLIKTRGQQVTLSCSPISGHRSVSWYQQTPGQGLQFLFEYFSETQRNKGNFPGRFSGRQFSNSRSEMNVSTLELGDSALYLCASSLVQGVGDTQYFGPGTRLTVL.

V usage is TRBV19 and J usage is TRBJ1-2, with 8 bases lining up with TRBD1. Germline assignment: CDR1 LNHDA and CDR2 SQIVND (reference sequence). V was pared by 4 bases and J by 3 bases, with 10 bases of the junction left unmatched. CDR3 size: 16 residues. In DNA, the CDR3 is TGTGCCAGTAGTAAACCGGGACAGGCCTTGCACTATGGCTACACCTTC. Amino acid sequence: CASSKPGQALHYGYTF.

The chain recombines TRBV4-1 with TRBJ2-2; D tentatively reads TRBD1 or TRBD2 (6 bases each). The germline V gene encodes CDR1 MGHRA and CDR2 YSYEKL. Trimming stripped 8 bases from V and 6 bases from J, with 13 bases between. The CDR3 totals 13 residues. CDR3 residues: CASGGGGAGELFF. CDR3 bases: TGCGCCAGCGGAGGGGGTGGGGCCGGGGAGCTGTTTTTT.

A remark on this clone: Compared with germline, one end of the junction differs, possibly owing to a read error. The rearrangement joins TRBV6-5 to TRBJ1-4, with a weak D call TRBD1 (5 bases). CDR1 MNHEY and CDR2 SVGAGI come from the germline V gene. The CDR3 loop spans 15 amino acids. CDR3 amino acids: CASSYYDGHDEQLFF. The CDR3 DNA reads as TGTGCCAGCAGTTACTATGACGGACATGATGAACAACTGTTTTTT.

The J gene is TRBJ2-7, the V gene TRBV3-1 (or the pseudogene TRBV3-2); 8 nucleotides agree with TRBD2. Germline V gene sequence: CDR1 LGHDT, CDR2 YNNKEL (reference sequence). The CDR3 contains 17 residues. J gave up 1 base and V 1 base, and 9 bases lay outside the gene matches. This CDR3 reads CASSQAAAGTRSYEQYF. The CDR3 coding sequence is TGTGCCAGCAGCCAAGCGGCAGCCGGGACTAGGTCCTACGAGCAGTACTTC.

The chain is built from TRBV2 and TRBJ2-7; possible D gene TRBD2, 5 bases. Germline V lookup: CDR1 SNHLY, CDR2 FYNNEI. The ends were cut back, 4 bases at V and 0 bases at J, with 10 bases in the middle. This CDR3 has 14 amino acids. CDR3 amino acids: CASSALGASYEQYF. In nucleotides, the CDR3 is TGTGCCAGCAGTGCACTAGGAGCCTCCTACGAGCAGTACTTC.

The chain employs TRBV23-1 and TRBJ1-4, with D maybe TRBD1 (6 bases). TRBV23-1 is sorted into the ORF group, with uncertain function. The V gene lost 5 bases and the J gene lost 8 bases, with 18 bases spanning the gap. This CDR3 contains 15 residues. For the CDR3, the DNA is TGCGCCAGCAGTTCGCGTACAGGGTTGCGGGAAAAACTGTTTTTT. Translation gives CASSSRTGLREKLFF.

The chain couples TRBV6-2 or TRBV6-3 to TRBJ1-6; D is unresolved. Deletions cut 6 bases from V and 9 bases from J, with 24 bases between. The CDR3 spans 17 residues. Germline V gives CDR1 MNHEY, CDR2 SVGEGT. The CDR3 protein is CASSLGRTAPKISPLHF. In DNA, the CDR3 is TGTGCCAGCAGCCTGGGGAGGACGGCACCGAAGATTTCACCCCTCCACTTT.

The CDR3 loop is CASSHPGRRETQYF. In DNA, the CDR3 is TGCGCCAGCAGCCATCCCGGGAGGAGGGAGACCCAGTACTTC. The genes are TRBV4-1 and TRBJ2-5; 7 bases agree with TRBD2. The CDR3 length is 14 residues. Germline assignment: CDR1 MGHRA and CDR2 YSYEKL. With V trimmed by 3 bases and J by 5 bases, 6 bases remained unmatched.

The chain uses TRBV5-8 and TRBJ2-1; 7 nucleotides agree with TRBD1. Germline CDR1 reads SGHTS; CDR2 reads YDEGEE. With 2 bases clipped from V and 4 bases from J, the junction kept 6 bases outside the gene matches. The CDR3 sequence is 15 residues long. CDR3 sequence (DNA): TGTGCCAGCAGCTTTGGGGACAGATCATACAATGAGCAGTTCTTC. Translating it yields CASSFGDRSYNEQFF.

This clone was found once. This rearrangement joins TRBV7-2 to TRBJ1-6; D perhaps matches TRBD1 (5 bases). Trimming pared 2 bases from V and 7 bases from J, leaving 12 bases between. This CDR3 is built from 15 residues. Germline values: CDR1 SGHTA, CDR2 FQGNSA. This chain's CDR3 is CASSLMGRENSPLHF. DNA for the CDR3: TGTGCCAGCAGCTTAATGGGGCGGGAAAATTCACCCCTCCACTTT.

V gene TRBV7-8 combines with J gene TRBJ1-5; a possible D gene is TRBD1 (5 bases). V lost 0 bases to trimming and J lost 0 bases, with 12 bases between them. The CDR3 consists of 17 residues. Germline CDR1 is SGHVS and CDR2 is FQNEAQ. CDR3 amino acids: CASSLAGTQNSNQPQHF. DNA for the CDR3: TGTGCCAGCAGCTTAGCAGGGACGCAAAATAGCAATCAGCCCCAGCATTTT. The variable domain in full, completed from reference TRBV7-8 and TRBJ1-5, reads GAGVSQSPRYKVAKRGQDVALRCDPISGHVSLFWYQQALGQGPEFLTYFQNEAQLDKSGLPSDRFFAERPEGSVSTLKIQRTQQEDSAVYLCASSLAGTQNSNQPQHFGDGTRLSIL.

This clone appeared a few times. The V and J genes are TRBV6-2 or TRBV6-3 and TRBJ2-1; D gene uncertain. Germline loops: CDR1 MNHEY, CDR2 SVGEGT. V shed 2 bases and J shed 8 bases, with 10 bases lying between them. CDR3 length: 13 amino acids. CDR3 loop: CASSYTSTDEQFF. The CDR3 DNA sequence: TGTGCCAGCAGTTACACTTCGACGGATGAGCAGTTCTTC.

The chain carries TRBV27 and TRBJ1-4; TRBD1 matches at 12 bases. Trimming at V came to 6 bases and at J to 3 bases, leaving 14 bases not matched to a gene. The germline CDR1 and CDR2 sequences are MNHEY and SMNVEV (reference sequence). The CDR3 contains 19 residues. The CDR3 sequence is CASRRTGTGGGGPNEKLFF. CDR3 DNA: TGTGCCAGCAGACGAACCGGGACAGGGGGCGGGGGGCCTAATGAAAAACTGTTTTTT.

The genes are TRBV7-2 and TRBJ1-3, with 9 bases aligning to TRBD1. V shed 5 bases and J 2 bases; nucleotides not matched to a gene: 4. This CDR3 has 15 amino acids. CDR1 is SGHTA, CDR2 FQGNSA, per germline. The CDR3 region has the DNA TGTGCCAGCAGCCCCGACAGGGGGGCTGGAAACACCATATATTTT. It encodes CASSPDRGAGNTIYF.

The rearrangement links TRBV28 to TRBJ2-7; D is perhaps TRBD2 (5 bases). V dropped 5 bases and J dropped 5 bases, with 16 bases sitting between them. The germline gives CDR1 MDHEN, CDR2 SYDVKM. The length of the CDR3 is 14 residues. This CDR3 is CASSPETVGDEQYF. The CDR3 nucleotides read TGTGCCAGCAGTCCGGAAACCGTCGGGGACGAGCAGTACTTC.

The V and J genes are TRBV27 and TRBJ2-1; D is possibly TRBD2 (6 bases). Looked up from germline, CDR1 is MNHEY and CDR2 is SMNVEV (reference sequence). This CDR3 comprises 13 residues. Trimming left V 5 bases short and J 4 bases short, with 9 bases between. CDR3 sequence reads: CASSPGTYNEQFF. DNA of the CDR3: TGTGCCAGCAGTCCCGGGACTTACAATGAGCAGTTCTTC.